This T cell receptor (beta chain) was captured by sequencing in a study of T cells after yellow fever vaccination. Study conclusions and caveats: The booster saw the reappearance of most primary-vaccination clones (roughly 97% CD4, 88% CD8).

This CDR3 spans 16 amino acids. Trimming took 4 bases from V and 3 from J, leaving 19 bases between them. Germline V gene sequence: CDR1 SGHTA, CDR2 FQGNSA. Each CDR3 protein is one row after TCRdb ran MiXCR on the 5' RACE reads. The table has about 630,000 distinct CDR3 sequences, roughly an eighth seen once. About this clonotype itself: No antigen is known for it.

The TCR was taken from a young man who received the YFV17D yellow fever vaccine. The input for sequencing was PBMCs, taken on the day of the yellow fever booster vaccination. The chain joins TRBV7-2 to TRBJ2-7; tentative D call: TRBD2 (6 bases). The CDR3 nucleotides are TGTGCCAGCAGCTCCCCCGGTGGGGGAGGTAGCTACGAGCAGTACTTC. Its translation is CASSSPGGGGSYEQYF.